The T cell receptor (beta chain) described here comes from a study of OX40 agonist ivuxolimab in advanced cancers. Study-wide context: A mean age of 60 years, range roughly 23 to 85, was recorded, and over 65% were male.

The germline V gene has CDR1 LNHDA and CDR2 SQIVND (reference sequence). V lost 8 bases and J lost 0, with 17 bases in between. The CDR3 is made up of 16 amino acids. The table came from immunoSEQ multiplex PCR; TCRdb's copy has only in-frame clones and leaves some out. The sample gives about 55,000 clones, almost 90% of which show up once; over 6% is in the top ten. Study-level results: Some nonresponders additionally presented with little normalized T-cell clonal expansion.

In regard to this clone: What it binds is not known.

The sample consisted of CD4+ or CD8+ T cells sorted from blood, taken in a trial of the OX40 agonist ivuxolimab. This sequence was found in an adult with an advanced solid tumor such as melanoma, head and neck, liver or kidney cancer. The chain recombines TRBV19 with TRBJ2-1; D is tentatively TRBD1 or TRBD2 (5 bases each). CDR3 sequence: CASRQAGTRSYNEQFF. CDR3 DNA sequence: TGTGCCAGTCGTCAGGCCGGGACCCGCTCCTACAATGAGCAGTTCTTC.